A selection of T cell receptor beta chains follows, all from one sample in a study of identical twins. TCRdb processed the 5' RACE reads anew with MiXCR; each CDR3 protein has one entry. The data show 1.5 million or so distinct CDR3 sequences, about 30% seen once. The sequenced material came from cord blood. The receptors were gathered from a newborn girl in good health. Each CDR3 is given with its conserved first and last residue. The D gene is left open where the match is weak. Expanded clones get a size class; other rows say once, few or many, or leave the size out.

few,TRBJ2-1,-,TRBV6-5,CASSRLVLYNEQFF,TGTGCCAGCAGCCGACTAGTCCTCTACAATGAGCAGTTCTTC
-,TRBJ2-5,TRBD1,TRBV20-1,CSARGQGSRGGQYF,TGCAGTGCTAGAGGACAGGGTTCAAGGGGCGGGCAGTACTTC
many,TRBJ2-5,-,TRBV29-1,CSVGETQYF,TGCAGCGTTGGGGAGACCCAGTACTTC
once,TRBJ1-5,-,TRBV28,CASKKGGIQPQHF,TGTGCCAGCAAAAAAGGGGGGATTCAGCCCCAGCATTTT
-,TRBJ2-7,-,TRBV24-1,CATSDPLAYEQYF,TGTGCCACCAGTGATCCGCTAGCCTACGAGCAGTACTTC
-,TRBJ1-1,-,TRBV6-1,CASSSGRKLTEAFF,TGTGCCAGCAGTTCGGGGCGAAAGTTGACTGAAGCTTTCTTT
few,TRBJ2-5,TRBD2,TRBV12-3/TRBV12-4,CASSFIAGDPGGETQYF,TGTGCCAGCAGTTTCATAGCGGGAGACCCGGGAGGGGAGACCCAGTACTTC
few,TRBJ2-1,-,TRBV6-5,CARWTGKCGYNEQFF,TGTGCCAGATGGACCGGGAAATGTGGATACAATGAGCAGTTCTTC
-,TRBJ2-1,-,TRBV7-2,CASSRTVEPYNEQFF,TGTGCCAGCAGCCGCACCGTGGAGCCTTACAATGAGCAGTTCTTC
-,TRBJ2-3,-,TRBV11-2,CASSTGSFTDTQYF,TGTGCCAGCTCGACCGGGAGCTTCACAGATACGCAGTATTTT
-,TRBJ2-3,TRBD2,TRBV24-1,CATSDWTSGRADTQYF,TGTGCCACCAGTGATTGGACTAGCGGGAGGGCAGATACGCAGTATTTT
-,TRBJ2-1,-,TRBV2,CASNGRGNELFF,TGTGCCAGCAATGGTCGAGGGAATGAGCTGTTCTTC
few,TRBJ2-4,-,TRBV10-3,CAISESGGPLAKNIQYF,TGTGCCATCAGTGAGTCCGGCGGTCCCTTAGCCAAAAACATTCAGTACTTC
few,TRBJ1-4,-,TRBV4-1,CASSQRGATNEKLFF,TGCGCCAGCAGCCAAAGGGGGGCAACTAATGAAAAACTGTTTTTT
-,TRBJ2-7,TRBD1,TRBV10-2,CASSEGGTGGHEQYF,TGCGCCAGCAGTGAGGGCGGGACAGGGGGTCACGAGCAGTACTTC
few,TRBJ1-2,TRBD1,TRBV25-1,CASSESGTAYGYTF,TGTGCCAGCAGTGAATCCGGGACAGCTTATGGCTACACCTTC
few,TRBJ2-3,TRBD1,TRBV29-1,CSVEGGGAADTQYF,TGCAGCGTTGAAGGAGGGGGCGCAGCAGATACGCAGTATTTT
-,TRBJ1-2,-,TRBV5-1,CASSLVKQDFYGYTF,TGCGCCAGCAGCTTGGTTAAACAGGACTTCTATGGCTACACCTTC
-,TRBJ2-7,-,TRBV4-2,CASSHKAARTCEQYF,TGTGCCAGCAGCCACAAGGCGGCAAGAACCTGCGAGCAGTACTTC